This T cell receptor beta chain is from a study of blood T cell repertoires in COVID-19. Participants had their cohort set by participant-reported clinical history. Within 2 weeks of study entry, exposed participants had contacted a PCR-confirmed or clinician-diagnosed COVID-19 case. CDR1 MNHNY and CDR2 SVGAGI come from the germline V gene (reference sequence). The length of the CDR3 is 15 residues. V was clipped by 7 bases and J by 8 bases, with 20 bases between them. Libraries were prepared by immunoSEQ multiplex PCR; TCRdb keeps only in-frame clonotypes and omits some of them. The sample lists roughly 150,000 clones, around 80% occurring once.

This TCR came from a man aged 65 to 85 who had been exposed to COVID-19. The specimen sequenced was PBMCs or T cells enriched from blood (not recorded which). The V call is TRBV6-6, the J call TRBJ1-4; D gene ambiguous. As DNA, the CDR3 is TGTGCCAGCACCCCCGGACGGCCTCGGGAGGAAAAACTGTTTTTT. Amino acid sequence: CASTPGRPREEKLFF.